Sequencing of this T cell receptor beta chain was carried out in a study of T-cell memory formation after mild COVID-19. Across the study: For the most part, TCR clusters were specific to one donor. General study findings and limits: Contracting CD4+ clones lay largely in CM and EM, with CD8+ ones residing in EMRA. Pre-infection memory harbored some responding clones, suggesting cross-reactive memory joined. Clones contracting over day 15 to 85 were CD4/CD8 balanced, with later expanders leaning CD4+.

TCRdb recomputed calls from the 5' RACE reads with MiXCR, one row per CDR3 protein. Of a few hundred thousand distinct CDR3 sequences in the sample, more than 20% were seen once. As for this clonotype: The antigen remains undetermined.

CDR1 is SNHLY and CDR2 is FYNNEI in the germline V gene. V shed 3 bases and J shed 0 bases, with 14 bases lying between them. The CDR3 length is 17 residues. The V gene is TRBV2, the J gene TRBJ2-2, with D possibly matching TRBD2 (6 bases). This sequence was found in an adult woman who had mild COVID-19 (a few samples of this study predate the infection). Cell type and time point are not known. Sequenced sample: PBMCs or a T cell subset sorted from them (not recorded which). This CDR3 reads CASSDQAGLTNTGELFF. CDR3 in DNA: TGTGCCAGCAGTGACCAGGCAGGACTAACGAACACCGGGGAGCTGTTTTTT.